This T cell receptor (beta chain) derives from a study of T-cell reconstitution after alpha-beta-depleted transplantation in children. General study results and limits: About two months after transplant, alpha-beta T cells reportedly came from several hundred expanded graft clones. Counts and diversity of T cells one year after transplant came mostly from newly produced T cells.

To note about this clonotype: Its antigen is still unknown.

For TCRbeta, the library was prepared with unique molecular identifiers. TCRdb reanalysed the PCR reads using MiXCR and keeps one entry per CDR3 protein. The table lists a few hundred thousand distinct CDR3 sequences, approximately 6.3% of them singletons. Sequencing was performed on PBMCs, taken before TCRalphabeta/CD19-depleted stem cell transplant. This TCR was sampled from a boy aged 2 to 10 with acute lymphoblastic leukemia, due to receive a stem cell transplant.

CDR3 residues: CASSLYLAGETQYF. CDR3 coding DNA: TGTGCCAGCAGCTTATACCTAGCAGGCGAGACCCAGTACTTC. The chain joins TRBV7-2 to TRBJ2-5; a possible D gene is TRBD2 (5 bases). The germline V gene has CDR1 SGHTA and CDR2 FQGNSA. The germline V and J ends were trimmed by 2 bases and 5 bases, with 12 bases remaining between them. The CDR3 consists of 14 residues.